This T cell receptor (beta chain) is drawn from a study of cytomegalovirus exposure and HLA in healthy donors. Notes on the study in general: In a later analysis, HLA-associated TCR beta chains were more clonally expanded than equally common others.

The CDR3 is 12 amino acids. Trimming took 6 bases from V and 7 from J; bases not matched to a gene: 4. The germline V gene encodes CDR1 MDHEN and CDR2 SYDVKM. With respect to this clone: As yet, its antigen is unknown.

The study ran its PCR with 60 Vbeta and 13 Jbeta primers. This table comes from immunoSEQ multiplex PCR, and its TCRdb copy is limited to in-frame clones, with some not included. The sample has around 140,000 clones; more than 75% are singletons. What was sequenced was PBMCs. The chain employs TRBV28 and TRBJ2-7; 9 positions match TRBD1. This sequence originates from a woman aged 18-29 years in good health and CMV-seropositive. This chain's CDR3 is CASSWGQGEQYF. In nucleotides, the CDR3 is TGTGCCAGCAGCTGGGGACAGGGAGAGCAGTACTTC.